These T cell receptor beta chains were read from a single sample in a study of blood T cell repertoires in COVID-19. Using immunoSEQ multiplex PCR, the repertoire was profiled, and TCRdb retains in-frame clones only, with some absent. The sample holds 150,000 to 200,000 clones; under 80% are singletons and the top ten take 2.5% to 3%. The sample was peripheral blood. Receptors originate from an elderly woman with acute or convalescent COVID-19. CDR3s include the opening cysteine and the closing phenylalanine or tryptophan. The order of the fields is D gene, V gene, clone size, J gene, CDR3 DNA, CDR3 protein. The D gene is left open where the match is weak. Clone size is stated in some rows and not others, as once, few, many or a class when expanded.

>-|TRBV6-6|-|TRBJ1-2
TGTGCCAGCAGTTATGGGGCCCCCAGCTATGGCTACACCTTC
CASSYGAPSYGYTF
>-|TRBV6-2/TRBV6-3|-|TRBJ1-2
TGTGCCAGCAGTTCAACGGGAGGGAGGAGTGGCTACACCTTC
CASSSTGGRSGYTF
>TRBD1|TRBV30|-|TRBJ1-5
TGTGCCTGGAGTTCGGACAGGGATCAGCCCCAGCATTTT
CAWSSDRDQPQHF
>TRBD2|TRBV5-4|-|TRBJ2-7
TGTGCCAGCAGCGTAACTAGCGGGACGCCTCAGGAGCAGTACTTC
CASSVTSGTPQEQYF
>-|TRBV2|-|TRBJ1-5
TGTGCCAGCAGTGAAGACAGGGAAGGTCAGCCCCAGCATTTT
CASSEDREGQPQHF
>TRBD2|TRBV5-6|many|TRBJ2-5
TGTGCCAGCAGCTTAACCGGGACTAGCGTCCAAGAGACCCAGTACTTC
CASSLTGTSVQETQYF
>-|TRBV27|-|TRBJ2-3
TGTGCCAGCAGTCGATCGACAGGAGATACGCAGTATTTT
CASSRSTGDTQYF
>TRBD2|TRBV5-4|-|TRBJ2-1
TGTGCCAGCAGCTGGGGTCTGCGGGGAGGGCCAGGTGAGCAGTTCTTC
CASSWGLRGGPGEQFF
>-|TRBV30|-|TRBJ1-5
TGTGCCTGGGCCAGAGGAGGGTTAAGCAATCAGCCCCAGCATTTT
CAWARGGLSNQPQHF
>-|TRBV19|-|TRBJ1-5
TGTGCCAGTAGTAGGGAGGGTCCCCATCAGCCCCAGCATTTT
CASSREGPHQPQHF
>TRBD2|TRBV3-1/TRBV3-2|-|TRBJ2-5
TGTGCCAGCAGCCAGCGACTAGCGGGGCCCCAAGAGACCCAGTACTTC
CASSQRLAGPQETQYF
>-|TRBV27|-|TRBJ2-3
TGTGCCAGCAGGCCCCTTGGAGGGGCCCCAGATACGCAGTATTTT
CASRPLGGAPDTQYF
>-|TRBV5-6|-|TRBJ2-3
TGTGCCAGCAGCTCGGAGTATCAGTCTGCAGATACGCAGTATTTT
CASSSEYQSADTQYF
>-|TRBV9|-|TRBJ2-1
TGTGCCAGCAGCGTTTCTAGCTCCTACAATGAGCAGTTCTTC
CASSVSSSYNEQFF
>-|TRBV4-1|-|TRBJ2-7
TGCGCCAGCAGCCAGGCCCTGGGAGTCTACGAGCAGTACTTC
CASSQALGVYEQYF
>TRBD2|TRBV28|-|TRBJ2-7
TGTGCCAGCAGATTAAGCGGGGGGGACTACGAGCAGTACTTC
CASRLSGGDYEQYF
>TRBD1|TRBV4-3|few|TRBJ1-6
TGCGCCAGCAGCCCTCACGACAGGGATTCACCCCTCCACTTT
CASSPHDRDSPLHF
>TRBD1|TRBV19|-|TRBJ1-5
TGTGCCAGTTCTCGGACAGGGGGGGGTCAGCCCCAGCATTTT
CASSRTGGGQPQHF
>-|TRBV11-2|-|TRBJ2-7
TGTGCCAGCAGCTTAAGGTCAGCGATCGAGCAGTACTTC
CASSLRSAIEQYF
>TRBD2|TRBV4-1|-|TRBJ2-4
TGCGCCAGCAGCCGATCCCCAACCCCTGGCGGGAGGGCCTTCGGAAACATTCAGTACTTC
CASSRSPTPGGRAFGNIQYF
>TRBD1|TRBV9|-|TRBJ1-1
TGTGCCAGCAGCACCGGGACAGTTGATAAGGGAGCTTTCTTT
CASSTGTVDKGAFF
>TRBD1|TRBV3-1/TRBV3-2|-|TRBJ2-7
TGTGCCAGCAGCATGGACAGGGGGGGCCCCTACGAGCAGTACTTC
CASSMDRGGPYEQYF
>TRBD1|TRBV24-1|-|TRBJ2-5
TGTGCCACCAGTGACTGGGACAGGGGGGGAGAGACCCAGTACTTC
CATSDWDRGGETQYF
>-|TRBV6-5|once|TRBJ2-2
TGTGCCAGCAGGCTGAGATCCACCGGGGAGCTGTTTTTT
CASRLRSTGELFF
>-|TRBV9|-|TRBJ2-1
TGTGCCAGCAGCGTAGCTTCTCGAAGCGTGCAGTTCTTC
CASSVASRSVQFF
>-|TRBV18|few|TRBJ2-5
TGTGCCAGCTCACCCCAGGGCAGCTTGGAGACCCAGTACTTC
CASSPQGSLETQYF
>TRBD1|TRBV27|-|TRBJ1-6
TGTGCCAGCAGTTTGGAGACAGGGGGGTCACCCCTCCACTTT
CASSLETGGSPLHF
>TRBD1|TRBV7-2|-|TRBJ2-7
TGTGCCAGCAGCTTGGGACAGGGGATTTACGAGCAGTACTTC
CASSLGQGIYEQYF
>-|TRBV9|-|TRBJ2-3
TGTGCCAGCAGCGCTCCCGGAGCGGCTAGCACAGATACGCAGTATTTT
CASSAPGAASTDTQYF
>TRBD1|TRBV4-3|once|TRBJ2-3
TGCGCCAGCAGCCAAGATTCAGTAGCAGGGGGTGGTACGCAGTATTTT
CASSQDSVAGGGTQYF
>TRBD2|TRBV27|-|TRBJ2-6
TGTGCCAGCAGTTGGTCAGCGGGAGGAACCTCTGGGGCCAACGTCCTGACTTTC
CASSWSAGGTSGANVLTF
>-|TRBV28|-|TRBJ1-2
TGTGCCAGCAGTCCATTAACTGCCCCCTATGGCTACACCTTC
CASSPLTAPYGYTF
>-|TRBV5-1|-|TRBJ2-7
TGCGCCAGCAGCCTCCTAAGCTCCTACGAGCAGTACTTC
CASSLLSSYEQYF
>TRBD1|TRBV6-1|-|TRBJ1-5
TGTGCCAGCAGTGAGGCAGGGGGCGGTCAGCCCCAGCATTTT
CASSEAGGGQPQHF
>-|TRBV10-3|-|TRBJ2-7
TGTGCCATCAGTGACCCCCACAGGGCTGGTTGGGAGCAGTACTTC
CAISDPHRAGWEQYF
>TRBD2|TRBV11-2|-|TRBJ2-7
TGTGCCAGCACCGTCGGGCGGGAGCCCTACGAGCAGTACTTC
CASTVGREPYEQYF
>TRBD2|TRBV28|once|TRBJ2-3
TGTGCCAGCAGCCCTAGCGGGAGCTCGACAGATACGCAGTATTTT
CASSPSGSSTDTQYF
>-|TRBV9|-|TRBJ2-7
TGTGCCAGCAGCGTAGGGAGCGGGTTCTCCTACGAGCAGTACTTC
CASSVGSGFSYEQYF
>-|TRBV28|-|TRBJ1-5
TGTGCCAGCAGTCAATATTGGCAGGGGAGCAATCAGCCCCAGCATTTT
CASSQYWQGSNQPQHF
>TRBD2|TRBV9|once|TRBJ2-3
TGTGCCAGCAGCCCCGGGACTAGCGGGGAGGATACGCAGTATTTT
CASSPGTSGEDTQYF
>-|TRBV10-2|-|TRBJ2-6
TGCGCCAGCACCGACAAGGCCCACTCTGGGGCCAACGTCCTGACTTTC
CASTDKAHSGANVLTF
>-|TRBV4-3|-|TRBJ2-5
TGCGCCAGCAGCCAAGGGACTATGGAGGTGGAGACCCAGTACTTC
CASSQGTMEVETQYF
>-|TRBV9|few|TRBJ1-2
TGTGCCAGCAACCGCGCAAACTATGGCTACACCTTC
CASNRANYGYTF
>-|TRBV9|-|TRBJ2-2
TGTGCCAGCAGCGTAGCTTCCCACACCGGGGAGCTGTTTTTT
CASSVASHTGELFF
>TRBD2|TRBV28|once|TRBJ2-3
TGTGCCAGCACCGCCGGACTAGCGGCAATAAATACGCAGTATTTT
CASTAGLAAINTQYF
>TRBD2|TRBV5-1|once|TRBJ2-5
TGCGCCAGCAGCCGAGGGACTAGCGGGCAAGAGACCCAGTACTTC
CASSRGTSGQETQYF
>-|TRBV4-1|-|TRBJ2-1
TGCGCCAGCAGCCGAAATAGCGGACCCTCCTACAATGAGCAGTTCTTC
CASSRNSGPSYNEQFF
>-|TRBV7-2|-|TRBJ2-7
TGTGCCAGCAGCTTTAACCAGGGGCCCTACGAGCAGTACTTC
CASSFNQGPYEQYF
>-|TRBV28|-|TRBJ1-1
TGTGCCAGCTTCGCGTGGGACTTGAACACTGAAGCTTTCTTT
CASFAWDLNTEAFF
>TRBD2|TRBV13|-|TRBJ2-3
TGTGCCAGCAGAAAAATAGCTAGCGGGATTAGCACAGATACGCAGTATTTT
CASRKIASGISTDTQYF
>-|TRBV27|few|TRBJ2-7
TGTGCCAGCAGTTTAGTGGGGCCGGGCTACGAGCAGTACTTC
CASSLVGPGYEQYF
>TRBD1|TRBV7-2|-|TRBJ1-5
TGTGCCAGCAGCTTAGGACAGGGTAGTTTGAATCAGCCCCAGCATTTT
CASSLGQGSLNQPQHF
>-|TRBV13|-|TRBJ2-5
TGTGCCAGCAGCTTAGATATTTTGCAGGGCGCAGGGAAGACCCAGTACTTC
CASSLDILQGAGKTQYF
>-|TRBV4-1|-|TRBJ2-7
TGCGCCAGCAGCCCCCGACTGGATACCTACGAGCAGTACTTC
CASSPRLDTYEQYF
>-|TRBV19|-|TRBJ2-3
TGTGCCAGTAGTTCTCTCCAGGGCCCAGATACGCAGTATTTT
CASSSLQGPDTQYF
>-|TRBV7-2|-|TRBJ2-7
TGTGCCAGCAGCTTAGCGCCGAACACCCTTCTGTACGAGCAGTACTTC
CASSLAPNTLLYEQYF